This T cell receptor beta chain was observed in a study of PD-L1 blockade in urothelial cancer. Study as a whole: Per blood sample, T cells had a median of about 150,000.

Germline CDR1 reads MRHNA; CDR2 reads SNTAGT. CDR3 size: 13 residues. V was shortened by 4 bases and J by 2 bases, with 6 bases between the two germline ends. As for time point: pretreatment peripheral blood. The method was immunoSEQ multiplex PCR; TCRdb's version includes in-frame clones alone and lacks a portion of them. The table includes some 63,000 clones, roughly 76% detected once. The origin of this receptor is a man between 65 and 85 years old with urothelial cancer. This chain connects TRBV6-4 to TRBJ2-1; D is unclear. The input for sequencing was PBMCs, taken around atezolizumab (anti-PD-L1) treatment. The chain's CDR3 is CASSVETYNEQFF. The CDR3 DNA is TGTGCCAGCAGTGTGGAGACCTACAATGAGCAGTTCTTC.